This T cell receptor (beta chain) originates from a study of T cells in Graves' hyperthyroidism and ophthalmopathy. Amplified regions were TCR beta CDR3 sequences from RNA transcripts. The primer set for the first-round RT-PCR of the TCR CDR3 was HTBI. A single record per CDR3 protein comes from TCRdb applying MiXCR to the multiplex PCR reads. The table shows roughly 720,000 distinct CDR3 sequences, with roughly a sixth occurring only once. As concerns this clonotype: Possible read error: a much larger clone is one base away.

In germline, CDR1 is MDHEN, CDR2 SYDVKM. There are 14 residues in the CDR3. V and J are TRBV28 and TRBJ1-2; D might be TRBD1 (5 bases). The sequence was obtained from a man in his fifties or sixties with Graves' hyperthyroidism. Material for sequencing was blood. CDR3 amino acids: CASSLDSANYGCTF. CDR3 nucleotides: TGTGCCAGCAGTTTAGACAGTGCCAACTATGGCTGCACCTTC.